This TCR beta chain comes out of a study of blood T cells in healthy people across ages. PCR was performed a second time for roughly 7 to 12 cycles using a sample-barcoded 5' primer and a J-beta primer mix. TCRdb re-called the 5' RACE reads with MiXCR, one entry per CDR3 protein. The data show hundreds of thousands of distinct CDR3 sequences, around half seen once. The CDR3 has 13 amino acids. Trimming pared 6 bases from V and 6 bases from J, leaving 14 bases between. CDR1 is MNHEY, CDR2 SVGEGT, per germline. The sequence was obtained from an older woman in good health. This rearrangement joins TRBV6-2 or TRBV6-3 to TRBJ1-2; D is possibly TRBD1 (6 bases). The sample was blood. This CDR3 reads CASSFQGIDGYTF. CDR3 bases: TGTGCCAGCAGCTTCCAGGGGATTGATGGCTACACCTTC.